These 13 T cell receptor beta chains share one sample of origin, sequenced in a study of blood T cell repertoires in COVID-19. The protocol was immunoSEQ multiplex PCR, while the TCRdb copy is restricted to in-frame clones and leaves out a portion. The sample records around 120,000 clones, 80% to 90% being singletons. Specimen: PBMCs or T cells enriched from blood (not recorded which). The receptors come from a woman aged 50 to 65 who had recovered from COVID-19.

V usage is TRBV2 and J usage is TRBJ1-2; 7 bases agree with TRBD1. The CDR3 has 14 residues. Looked up from germline, CDR1 is SNHLY and CDR2 is FYNNEI. The junction had 4 bases not matched to a gene; V was cut back by 4 bases and J by 2 bases. DNA of the CDR3: TGTGCCAGCAGTGTATTACAGGGGAACTATGGCTACACCTTC. Protein: CASSVLQGNYGYTF.

The chain links TRBV19 to TRBJ2-6, with 7 bases matching TRBD1. In germline, CDR1 is LNHDA, CDR2 SQIVND (reference sequence). V shed 2 bases, J shed 3 bases, and the junction held 13 bases outside the gene matches. The CDR3 spans 19 residues. The CDR3 coding sequence is TGTGCCAGTAGTATACGGGCTAGCAGGGGGTGGGATGGGGCCAACGTCCTGACTTTC. Translating gives CASSIRASRGWDGANVLTF.

The gene calls are TRBV5-1 and TRBJ2-7; 15 bases are shared with TRBD2. The germline gives CDR1 SGHRS, CDR2 YFSETQ. Trimming at V came to 4 bases and at J to 7 bases, leaving 12 bases not matched to a gene. This CDR3 is built from 17 residues. The CDR3 protein is CASSKPGLAGGPREQYF. The CDR3 coding sequence is TGCGCCAGCAGCAAGCCGGGACTAGCGGGGGGCCCTCGGGAGCAGTACTTC.

This clone turned up a few times. V gene TRBV5-1 combines with J gene TRBJ1-3; 8 nucleotides match TRBD1. This CDR3 has 14 amino acids. Trimming at V came to 4 bases and at J to 4 bases, leaving 4 bases not matched to a gene. The germline CDR1 and CDR2 sequences are SGHRS and YFSETQ. The CDR3 region is CASSPGGPGNTIYF. CDR3 DNA sequence: TGCGCCAGCAGCCCAGGGGGCCCAGGAAACACCATATATTTT.

The chain uses TRBV5-6 and TRBJ2-5; D gene ambiguous. CDR1 SGHDT and CDR2 YYEEEE come from the germline V gene. The CDR3 is made up of 13 amino acids. Deletions cut 1 base from V and 2 bases from J, with 6 bases between. CDR3 coding DNA: TGTGCCAGCAGCTTGTACATGCAAGAGACCCAGTACTTC. Residues: CASSLYMQETQYF.

V usage is TRBV4-3 and J usage is TRBJ1-4; 8 bases map to TRBD1. CDR1 and CDR2 (germline): LGHNA, YSLEER. J lost 7 bases, V lost 3 bases, and 7 bases had no gene match. The CDR3 consists of 15 residues. CDR3 DNA sequence: TGCGCCAGCAGCCAGGATCAGGGGGCTGTTGAAAAACTGTTTTTT. Amino acid sequence: CASSQDQGAVEKLFF.

The chain recombines TRBV12-3 or TRBV12-4 with TRBJ2-3, with D tentatively TRBD2 (5 bases). V lost 4 bases and J lost 5, with 7 bases in between. CDR3 length: 12 residues. The CDR3 loop reads CASSSSGDTQYF. CDR3 nucleotides: TGTGCCAGCAGTTCAAGCGGAGATACGCAGTATTTT.

V usage is TRBV19 and J usage is TRBJ1-5; 7 positions match TRBD1. Germline V gene data show CDR1 as LNHDA and CDR2 as SQIVND (reference sequence). Losses at the gene ends were 1 base for V and 6 bases for J; bases not matched to a gene: 6. The CDR3 is 15 amino acids. CDR3 sequence (DNA): TGTGCCAGTAGTATAGCCGGGACAGCAATTCAGCCCCAGCATTTT. This gives the protein CASSIAGTAIQPQHF.

The rearrangement uses TRBV21-1 and TRBJ2-6; the tabulated D call, TRBD2, remains unverified against the DNA. TRBV21-1 counts as a pseudogene. This CDR3 region has 20 residues. The CDR3 protein is CASSKVEAGVTLSGANVLTF. As DNA, the CDR3 is TGTGCCAGCAGCAAAGTTGAAGCGGGGGTAACCCTCTCTGGGGCCAACGTCCTGACTTTC.

This chain uses TRBV3-1 (or the pseudogene TRBV3-2) with TRBJ2-3, with 13 nucleotides matching TRBD2. Unmatched junction bases numbered 12, after V lost 3 bases and J lost 0 bases. This CDR3 has 20 amino acids. CDR1 is LGHDT and CDR2 is YNNKEL in the germline V gene (reference sequence). CDR3 protein: CASSHSTSGGGGPSTDTQYF. In nucleotides, the CDR3 is TGTGCCAGCAGCCATTCCACTAGCGGGGGGGGAGGTCCTAGCACAGATACGCAGTATTTT.

The chain couples TRBV4-3 to TRBJ2-7; weak D call: TRBD2 (7 bases). The CDR3 has 15 amino acids. The germline V and J ends were trimmed by 1 base and 5 bases, with 15 bases remaining between them. The V gene's germline CDR1 is LGHNA and CDR2 YSLEER. The CDR3 region has the DNA TGCGCCAGCAGCCAAGGGGGGGGCACATCGGACGAGCAGTACTTC. Its protein product is CASSQGGGTSDEQYF.

This clone is large in the sample. J is TRBJ1-6 and V is TRBV4-2; D perhaps matches TRBD1 (6 bases). V was cut by 0 bases and J by 12 bases, with 15 bases left in between. This CDR3 is 15 amino acids long. CDR1 and CDR2 from the germline V gene are LGHNA and YNFKEQ. The CDR3 DNA is TGTGCCAGCAGCCAAGATACGACAGGAGCCAGACCCCTCCACTTT. Protein: CASSQDTTGARPLHF.

The chain joins TRBV2 to TRBJ2-7, with 12 bases lining up with TRBD1. The trim removed 6 bases at V and 3 bases at J, leaving 12 bases unmatched. Germline CDR1 is SNHLY and CDR2 is FYNNEI. This CDR3 has 17 residues. CDR3 region: CASRDYSGTGGLYEQYF. DNA for the CDR3: TGTGCCAGCAGAGACTATTCCGGGACAGGGGGCCTCTACGAGCAGTACTTC.